A selection of T cell receptor beta chains follows, all from one sample in a study of control samples from healthy donors and cancer patients. Generated by immunoSEQ multiplex PCR, the TCRdb table keeps only in-frame clones and is missing some. Of 130,000 to 150,000 clones in the sample, approximately 92% are singletons; the top ten hold roughly 12%. The sequencing sample was made of blood. The receptors stem from a man between 25 and 39 years old in good health. Each CDR3 is given with its conserved first and last residue. Each record gives: clone size, D gene, V gene, J gene, CDR3 DNA, CDR3 protein. The D gene is left open where the match is weak. Rows may omit the clone size; those that give it use once, few, many or a size class.

abundance: .; d_gene: .; v_gene: TRBV4-1; j_gene: TRBJ2-3; CDR3nt: TGCGCCAGCAGCCAACGTGGAGGGGCTAGCACAGATACGCAGTATTTT; CDR3aa: CASSQRGGASTDTQYF
abundance: .; d_gene: TRBD1; v_gene: TRBV5-1; j_gene: TRBJ2-1; CDR3nt: TGCGCCAGCAGCTTTGGACAGGTTAGCTCCTACAATGAGCAGTTCTTC; CDR3aa: CASSFGQVSSYNEQFF
abundance: .; d_gene: TRBD2; v_gene: TRBV7-2; j_gene: TRBJ2-1; CDR3nt: TGTGCCAGCAGCTTAGTAGGCGGGAGGTTTGGTGAGCAGTTCTTC; CDR3aa: CASSLVGGRFGEQFF
abundance: .; d_gene: .; v_gene: TRBV5-5; j_gene: TRBJ1-2; CDR3nt: TGTGCCAGCAGCTTGGATTCGAGGGACTATGGCTACACCTTC; CDR3aa: CASSLDSRDYGYTF
abundance: .; d_gene: .; v_gene: TRBV24-1; j_gene: TRBJ1-5; CDR3nt: TGTGCCACCAGTGATTTGTTGAGCAATCAGCCCCAGCATTTT; CDR3aa: CATSDLLSNQPQHF
abundance: .; d_gene: .; v_gene: TRBV6-6; j_gene: TRBJ1-6; CDR3nt: TGTGCCAGCAGTTACGGGGTGAGTTCACCCCTCCACTTT; CDR3aa: CASSYGVSSPLHF
abundance: .; d_gene: .; v_gene: TRBV4-1; j_gene: TRBJ2-7; CDR3nt: TGCGCCAGCAGCCAAAGCCCTAGATACGAGCAGTACTTC; CDR3aa: CASSQSPRYEQYF
abundance: .; d_gene: .; v_gene: TRBV6-6; j_gene: TRBJ1-5; CDR3nt: TGTGCCAGCGCCCGTGTGGGTCAGCCCCAGCATTTT; CDR3aa: CASARVGQPQHF
abundance: .; d_gene: .; v_gene: TRBV10-1; j_gene: TRBJ1-2; CDR3nt: TGCGCCAGCAGGCCCACGGGACACCGGAATGGCTACACCTTC; CDR3aa: CASRPTGHRNGYTF
abundance: .; d_gene: .; v_gene: TRBV19; j_gene: TRBJ1-5; CDR3nt: TGTGCCAGTACGCCTGGGGGGCCAGGCAATCAGCCCCAGCATTTT; CDR3aa: CASTPGGPGNQPQHF
abundance: .; d_gene: .; v_gene: TRBV2; j_gene: TRBJ2-3; CDR3nt: TGTGCCAGCAGTGAGGTAGCGCCAAGCACAGATACGCAGTATTTT; CDR3aa: CASSEVAPSTDTQYF
abundance: .; d_gene: .; v_gene: TRBV7-9; j_gene: TRBJ1-1; CDR3nt: TGTGCCAGCAGCAACCTGGAGAGCACTGAAGCTTTCTTT; CDR3aa: CASSNLESTEAFF
abundance: .; d_gene: .; v_gene: TRBV9; j_gene: TRBJ2-3; CDR3nt: TGTGCCAGCAGCGTAGGATCAGATACGCAGTATTTT; CDR3aa: CASSVGSDTQYF
abundance: .; d_gene: .; v_gene: TRBV7-2; j_gene: TRBJ1-3; CDR3nt: TGTGCCAGCAGCTTAGAACCGTCTGGAAACACCATATATTTT; CDR3aa: CASSLEPSGNTIYF
abundance: .; d_gene: .; v_gene: TRBV9; j_gene: TRBJ1-4; CDR3nt: TGTGCCAGCAGCGTAGAGGAGGCGACTAATGAAAAACTGTTTTTT; CDR3aa: CASSVEEATNEKLFF
abundance: .; d_gene: .; v_gene: TRBV11-2; j_gene: TRBJ1-1; CDR3nt: TGTGCCAGCAGCCTGGGCAGAATCGGGGTGAACACTGAAGCTTTCTTT; CDR3aa: CASSLGRIGVNTEAFF
abundance: .; d_gene: .; v_gene: TRBV7-8; j_gene: TRBJ2-1; CDR3nt: TGTGCCAGCAGCTTAGGACAGTACAATGAGCAGTTCTTC; CDR3aa: CASSLGQYNEQFF
abundance: .; d_gene: .; v_gene: TRBV28; j_gene: TRBJ1-3; CDR3nt: TGTGCCAGCAGTTTAAGGCCAGGTACCATCTCTGGAAACACCATATATTTT; CDR3aa: CASSLRPGTISGNTIYF
abundance: .; d_gene: .; v_gene: TRBV7-9; j_gene: TRBJ2-5; CDR3nt: TGTGCCAGCAGCTCAGCGCGACGGTACCAAGAGACCCAGTACTTC; CDR3aa: CASSSARRYQETQYF
abundance: once; d_gene: TRBD1; v_gene: TRBV6-6; j_gene: TRBJ1-5; CDR3nt: TGTGCCAGCAGTGACCGACAGGGGACCTGGCCCCAGCATTTT; CDR3aa: CASSDRQGTWPQHF
abundance: .; d_gene: TRBD2; v_gene: TRBV9; j_gene: TRBJ2-1; CDR3nt: TGTGCCAGCAGCGGACGAGAGCGGGAGGTTCGGGATGAGCAGTTCTTC; CDR3aa: CASSGREREVRDEQFF
abundance: .; d_gene: TRBD1; v_gene: TRBV28; j_gene: TRBJ1-5; CDR3nt: TGTGCCAGCAGGCGGACAGGGAACTATCAGCCCCAGCATTTT; CDR3aa: CASRRTGNYQPQHF
abundance: once; d_gene: .; v_gene: TRBV7-2; j_gene: TRBJ2-2; CDR3nt: TGTGCCAGCAGCTTAGCGAGTATTGGCGGGGAGCTGTTTTTT; CDR3aa: CASSLASIGGELFF
abundance: .; d_gene: .; v_gene: TRBV2; j_gene: TRBJ1-6; CDR3nt: TGTGCCAGCAATGTCCGGGGGGGGCGAGATAATTCACCCCTCCACTTT; CDR3aa: CASNVRGGRDNSPLHF
abundance: .; d_gene: .; v_gene: TRBV7-9; j_gene: TRBJ1-1; CDR3nt: TGTGCCAGCAGCTTAGAGGGGATGGGGACTGAAGCTTTCTTT; CDR3aa: CASSLEGMGTEAFF
abundance: .; d_gene: .; v_gene: TRBV30; j_gene: TRBJ2-1; CDR3nt: TGTGCCTGGAGTGTCCACCTAGCGCACTACAATGAGCAGTTCTTC; CDR3aa: CAWSVHLAHYNEQFF
abundance: .; d_gene: .; v_gene: TRBV30; j_gene: TRBJ1-2; CDR3nt: TGTGCCTGGAGAGAAGGTGGCGGAGATAACTATGGCTACACCTTC; CDR3aa: CAWREGGGDNYGYTF
abundance: .; d_gene: TRBD2; v_gene: TRBV3-1/TRBV3-2; j_gene: TRBJ2-1; CDR3nt: TGTGCCAGCAGCTTCCGGACTAGCGGGAGCTTCAATGAGCAGTTCTTC; CDR3aa: CASSFRTSGSFNEQFF
abundance: few; d_gene: TRBD1; v_gene: TRBV6-1; j_gene: TRBJ2-7; CDR3nt: TGTGCCAGCAGTGCACTACTGACAGGGGGAACCAATGAGCAGTACTTC; CDR3aa: CASSALLTGGTNEQYF
abundance: .; d_gene: TRBD1; v_gene: TRBV28; j_gene: TRBJ1-5; CDR3nt: TGTGCCACAGAAGGACAGGCGCGCCAGCCCCAGCATTTT; CDR3aa: CATEGQARQPQHF
abundance: .; d_gene: .; v_gene: TRBV11-3; j_gene: TRBJ2-2; CDR3nt: TGTGCCAGCACAAATGACAGGTTGGGCACCGGGGAGCTGTTTTTT; CDR3aa: CASTNDRLGTGELFF
abundance: .; d_gene: .; v_gene: TRBV5-6; j_gene: TRBJ2-5; CDR3nt: TGTGCCAGCAGCTTCGGGGAATTCGAGACCCAGTACTTC; CDR3aa: CASSFGEFETQYF
abundance: .; d_gene: .; v_gene: TRBV28; j_gene: TRBJ1-2; CDR3nt: TGTGCCAGCAGACCATCGGTTAACTATGGCTACACCTTC; CDR3aa: CASRPSVNYGYTF
abundance: .; d_gene: TRBD1; v_gene: TRBV27; j_gene: TRBJ2-7; CDR3nt: TGTGCCAGCAGTCCGGGGACAGGGGGCGTCGTGGTTAGGAACGAGCAGTACTTC; CDR3aa: CASSPGTGGVVVRNEQYF
abundance: .; d_gene: TRBD2; v_gene: TRBV18; j_gene: TRBJ2-1; CDR3nt: TGTGCCAGCTCAGCAGCGGGGGCCTACAATGAGCAGTTCTTC; CDR3aa: CASSAAGAYNEQFF
abundance: .; d_gene: .; v_gene: TRBV28; j_gene: TRBJ2-3; CDR3nt: TGTGCCAGCAGACCCATTAGAGGTACGCAGTATTTT; CDR3aa: CASRPIRGTQYF
abundance: .; d_gene: .; v_gene: TRBV19; j_gene: TRBJ1-2; CDR3nt: TGTGCCAGTAGTATAGCCTGGGGGGTTATCTATGGCTACACCTTC; CDR3aa: CASSIAWGVIYGYTF
abundance: .; d_gene: TRBD2; v_gene: TRBV4-3; j_gene: TRBJ2-7; CDR3nt: TGCGCCAGCAGCCTTAGACTAGCGGGCTACGAGCAGTACTTC; CDR3aa: CASSLRLAGYEQYF
abundance: .; d_gene: .; v_gene: TRBV10-3; j_gene: TRBJ1-1; CDR3nt: TGTGCCATCAGTGAGACAGGGTACGCTGAAGCTTTCTTT; CDR3aa: CAISETGYAEAFF